The clone carrying this TCR beta chain turned up a few times. What it binds is not known. This record belongs to a study of CD8 T cells in ankylosing spondylitis. Notes on the study in general: A TCR beta motif of fewer than ten highly homologous variants appeared characteristic of ankylosing spondylitis blood.

TCRdb re-derived calls from the 5' RACE reads in MiXCR, one entry per CDR3 protein. The sample gives roughly 300,000 distinct CDR3 sequences, around 8% of which show up once; 14% to 15% is in the top ten. The receptor was isolated from a male donor with ankylosing spondylitis. The source material was blood, either unsorted or a sorted T cell fraction (not recorded which).

In DNA, the CDR3 is TGCAGCGTTGAAGATCTTTGTAGGCGGGAGGGTGTCTACGAGCAGTACTTC. Its protein product is CSVEDLCRREGVYEQYF. J is TRBJ2-7 and V is TRBV29-1; 9 bases map to TRBD2. This CDR3 is built from 17 residues. From germline, CDR1 is SQVTM and CDR2 ANQGSEA. The J segment lost 3 bases and the V segment lost 0 bases, leaving 12 bases of the junction unmatched.